The clone carrying this T cell receptor (beta chain) is a singleton in its sample. This table comes from immunoSEQ multiplex PCR, and its TCRdb copy is limited to in-frame clones, with some not included. The sample records over 75,000 clones, 82% being singletons. V was shortened by 4 bases and J by 4 bases, with 12 bases between the two germline ends. The CDR3 length is 13 residues. Germline CDR1 reads SGHNT; CDR2 reads YYREEE (reference sequence). This record comes from a study of control samples from healthy donors and cancer patients. The sequence was collected from a man between 60 and 75 years old in good health. Material for sequencing was blood. This chain joins TRBV5-4 and TRBJ2-7, with no clear D. DNA for the CDR3: TGTGCCAGCAGCCAGCAAGAAGCATACGAGCAGTACTTC. Its translation: CASSQQEAYEQYF.